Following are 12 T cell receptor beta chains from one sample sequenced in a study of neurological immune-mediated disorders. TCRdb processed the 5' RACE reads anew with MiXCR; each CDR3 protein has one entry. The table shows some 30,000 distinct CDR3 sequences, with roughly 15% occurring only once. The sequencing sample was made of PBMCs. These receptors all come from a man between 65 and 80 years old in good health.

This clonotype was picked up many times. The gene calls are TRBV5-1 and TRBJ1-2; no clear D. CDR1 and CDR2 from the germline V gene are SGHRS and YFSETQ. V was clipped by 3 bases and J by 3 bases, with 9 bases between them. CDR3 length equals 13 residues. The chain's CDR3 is CASSSGRDYGYTF. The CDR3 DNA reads TGCGCCAGCAGCTCGGGCCGTGACTATGGCTACACCTTC. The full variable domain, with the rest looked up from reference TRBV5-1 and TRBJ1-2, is KAGVTQTPRYLIKTRGQQVTLSCSPISGHRSVSWYQQTPGQGLQFLFEYFSETQRNKGNFPGRFSGRQFSNSRSEMNVSTLELGDSALYLCASSSGRDYGYTFGSGTRLTVV.

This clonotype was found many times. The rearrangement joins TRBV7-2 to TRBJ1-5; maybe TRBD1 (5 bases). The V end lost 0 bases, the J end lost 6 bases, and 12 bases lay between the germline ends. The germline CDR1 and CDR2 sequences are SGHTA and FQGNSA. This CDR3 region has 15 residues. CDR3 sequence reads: CASSLAPLGTQPQHF. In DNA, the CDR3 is TGTGCCAGCAGCTTAGCGCCCTTGGGGACTCAGCCCCAGCATTTT.

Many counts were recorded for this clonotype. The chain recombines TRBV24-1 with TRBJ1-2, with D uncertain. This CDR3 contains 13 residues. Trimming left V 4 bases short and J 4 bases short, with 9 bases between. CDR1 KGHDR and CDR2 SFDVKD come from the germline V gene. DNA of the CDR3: TGTGCCACCAGTGACACGGGTCTCTATGGCTACACCTTC. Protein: CATSDTGLYGYTF.

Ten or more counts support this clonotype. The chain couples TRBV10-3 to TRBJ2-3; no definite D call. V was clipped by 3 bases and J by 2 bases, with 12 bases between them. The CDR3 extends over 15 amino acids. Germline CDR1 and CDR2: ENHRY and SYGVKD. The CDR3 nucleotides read TGTGCCATCAGTGAAGGGCAGGCCCCCACAGATACGCAGTATTTT. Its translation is CAISEGQAPTDTQYF.

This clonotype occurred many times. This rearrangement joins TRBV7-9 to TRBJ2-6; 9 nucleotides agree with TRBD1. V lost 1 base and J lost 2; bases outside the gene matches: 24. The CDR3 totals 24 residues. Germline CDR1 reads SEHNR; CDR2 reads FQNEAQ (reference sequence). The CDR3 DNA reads TGTGCCAGCAGCTTAGTCCATCGGGGACAGGGTAGCCTTCCCCGGAGAACTGGGGCCAACGTCCTGACTTTC. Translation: CASSLVHRGQGSLPRRTGANVLTF. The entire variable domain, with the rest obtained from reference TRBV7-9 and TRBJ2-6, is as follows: DTGVSQNPRHKITKRGQNVTFRCDPISEHNRLYWYRQTLGQGPEFLTYFQNEAQLEKSRLLSDRFSAERPKGSFSTLEIQRTEQGDSAMYLCASSLVHRGQGSLPRRTGANVLTFGAGSRLTVL.

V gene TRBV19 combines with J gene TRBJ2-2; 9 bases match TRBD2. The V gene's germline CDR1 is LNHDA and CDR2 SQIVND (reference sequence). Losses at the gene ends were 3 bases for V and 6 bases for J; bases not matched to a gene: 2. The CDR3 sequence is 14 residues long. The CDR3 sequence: CASSILAGPGELFF. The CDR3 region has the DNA TGTGCCAGTAGTATCCTAGCGGGGCCCGGGGAGCTGTTTTTT.

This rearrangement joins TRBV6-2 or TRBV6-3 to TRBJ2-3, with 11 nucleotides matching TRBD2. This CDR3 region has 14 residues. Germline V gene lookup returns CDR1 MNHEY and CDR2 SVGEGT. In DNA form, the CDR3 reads TGTGTCACCATGACTAGCGGGGACACAGATACGCAGTATTTT. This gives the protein CVTMTSGDTDTQYF.

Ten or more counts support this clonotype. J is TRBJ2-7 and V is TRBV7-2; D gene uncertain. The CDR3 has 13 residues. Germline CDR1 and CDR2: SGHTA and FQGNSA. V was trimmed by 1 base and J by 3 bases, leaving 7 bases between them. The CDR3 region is CASSLVVGYEQYF. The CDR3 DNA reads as TGTGCCAGCAGCTTAGTGGTTGGCTACGAGCAGTACTTC.

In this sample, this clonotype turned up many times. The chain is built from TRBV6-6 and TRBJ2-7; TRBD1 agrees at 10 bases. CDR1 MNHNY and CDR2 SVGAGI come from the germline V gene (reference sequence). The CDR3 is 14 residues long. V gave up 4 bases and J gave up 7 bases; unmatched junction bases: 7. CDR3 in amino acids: CASSSGTGEGEQYF. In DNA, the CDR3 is TGTGCCAGCAGTTCCGGGACAGGGGAGGGGGAGCAGTACTTC.

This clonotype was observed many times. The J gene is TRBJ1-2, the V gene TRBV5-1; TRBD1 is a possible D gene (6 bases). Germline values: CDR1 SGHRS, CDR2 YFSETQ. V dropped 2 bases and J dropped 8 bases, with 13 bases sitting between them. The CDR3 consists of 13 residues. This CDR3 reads CASSFGGGAGYTF. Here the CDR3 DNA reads TGCGCCAGCAGCTTCGGAGGGGGAGCCGGCTACACCTTC.

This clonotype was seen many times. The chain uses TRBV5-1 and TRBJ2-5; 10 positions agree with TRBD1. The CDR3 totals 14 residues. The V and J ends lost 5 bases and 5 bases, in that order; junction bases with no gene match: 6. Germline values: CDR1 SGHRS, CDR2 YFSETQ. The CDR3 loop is CASRPDRGLETQYF. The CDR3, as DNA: TGCGCCAGCAGACCCGACAGGGGGCTGGAGACCCAGTACTTC.

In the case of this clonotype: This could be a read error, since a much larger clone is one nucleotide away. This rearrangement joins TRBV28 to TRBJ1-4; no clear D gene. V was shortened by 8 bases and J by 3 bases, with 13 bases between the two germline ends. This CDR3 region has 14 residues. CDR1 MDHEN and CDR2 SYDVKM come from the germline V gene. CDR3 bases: TGTGCCAGCCGCCCGGTGTCGGCTAATGAAAAACTGTTTTTT. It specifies CASRPVSANEKLFF.